This entry features one T cell receptor (beta chain) sequence. It lacks a known antigen. No clone much larger than this one lies a single base away; base qualities are absent. Using the deep immunoSEQ assay, multiplex PCR amplified TCR CDR3 regions from genomic DNA. Extracted genomic DNA from each cell subset was distributed evenly across all wells of several immunoSEQ 96-well plates, and each plate was treated as a replicate. Each replicate PCR for sorted subsets received 150 to 250 ng genomic DNA, equal to about 30,000 T cell genomes. The purified libraries were quantified using a Qubit 3.0 fluorometer, sized with a Bioanalyzer 2100, and then quantified again using the KAPA Library Quantification kit. Each immunoSEQ 96-well plate was sequenced on its own single-read 150-cycle Illumina NextSeq 550 flow cell. As for how the authors treated the data: The immunoSEQ output contained only junctional sequences without quality scores, so filtering could not match that applied to full-length reads. To assign V/J genes and CDR3, sequences were annotated using PyIR, a Python wrapper for IgBLAST v1.9, with IMGT germline references. Any read was removed if the V/J assignment was weak (E-value above 1e-6), the CDR3 was missing, or the read contained stop codons, out-of-frame junctions, or ambiguous translated residues. V3J clonotypes were defined by identical inferred V gene, J gene, and CDR3 amino acid sequence. To compute the percentage overlap between repertoires, the number of shared unique clonotypes was divided by the size of the smaller repertoire. Three approaches were used to assess repertoire richness: RTK rarefaction, the Chao1 estimator, and Recon v2.1 estimates of unobserved clonotypes. Generation probabilities for all TCRbeta clonotypes obtained by the gDNA method from a few donors were computed using OLGA. TCRdb took this table from immuneACCESS and kept in-frame rearrangements with V and J called. Such tables lack part of the clones; where checked against another copy, unresolved V genes explain under half of the gap, and the rest is unexplained. V, J and clone size are those of that table, while D and trimming were read from the DNA. The sample table holds roughly 2.2 million clones, of which 85% to 95% were seen once. Around 0.4% of the sample is taken by the ten largest.

Donors were healthy HIV-negative adults with no recently reported acute infections or vaccinations. Only Caucasian adults living in Nashville, Tennessee, USA were represented among the donors. CD4+ T cells were enriched by magnetic negative selection; naive cells were then positively selected on CD45RA, and the negative fraction formed the memory subset. Blood was collected by leukapheresis, and PBMCs were isolated by Ficoll-Histopaque density gradient centrifugation and then cryopreserved in liquid nitrogen vapor phase. Purity and quantity of every magnetically sorted T cell population were checked by analytical flow cytometry. Genomic DNA was isolated from each sorted fraction and quantified by UV absorbance on a Nanodrop 2000c. This specimen comes from a study of shared clonotypes between healthy human individuals (TCRdb year 2020). In the study overall: The cohort comprised two women and a few men aged 18 to 49 years. For each donor, CD4 naive and CD4 memory were each given three plates, CD8 naive was given two plates, and CD8 memory was given one plate. Blood TCR repertoires of roughly five healthy adults were deeply sequenced to estimate repertoire size and the extent of clonotype sharing between individuals. To increase sequencing depth and limit assay-specific biases, TCR repertoire library preparation and sequencing were carried out by different laboratories using diverse techniques. Between about 0.8 and 9 billion PBMCs per donor were obtained by leukapheresis. Study-wide findings and limitations: Across a handful of donors, approximately 5% of naive CD4, roughly 3.5% of naive CD8, 2.3% of memory CD4, and about 0.44% of memory CD8 clonotypes were shared. Compared with non-shared clonotypes, the clonotypes found in all four sorted-subset donors had higher generation probabilities. Based on pairwise subsampling, the degree of clonotype sharing among donors was expected to be affected by sequencing depth. The genetic and exposure-history diversity represented was limited by the small number of donors. Only blood was sampled, and tissue TCR repertoires likely differ from those in blood. Naive subsets generally had larger estimated clonotype richness than memory subsets did. Incomplete sequencing was indicated by rarefaction of sorted-subset datasets, despite the large sequencing depth.

CDR1 MNHEY and CDR2 SMNVEV were looked up in the germline V gene (reference sequence). V is clipped by 5 bases and J by 5 bases, and the sequence between their germline boundaries is 12 bases long. From the cysteine up to the phenylalanine, the CDR3 has a length of 13 residues. Just the 39-base CDR3 DNA is kept, in frame starting at base 1. The source of this sequence is a man aged 18-30 years in good health. Some clones in this sample may be carry-over from other donors' samples. The V and J genes are TRBV27 and TRBJ2-5; possibly the D gene is TRBD1, per 6 matching bases. The specimen was naive CD4+ T cells from PBMCs. The label giving this sample's cell subset or site can be read as: CD45RA+ positively selected. The DNA reads as follows: TGTGCCAGCAGTAACAGGGCACGGGAGACCCAGTACTTC. Translated, this is CASSNRARETQYF.